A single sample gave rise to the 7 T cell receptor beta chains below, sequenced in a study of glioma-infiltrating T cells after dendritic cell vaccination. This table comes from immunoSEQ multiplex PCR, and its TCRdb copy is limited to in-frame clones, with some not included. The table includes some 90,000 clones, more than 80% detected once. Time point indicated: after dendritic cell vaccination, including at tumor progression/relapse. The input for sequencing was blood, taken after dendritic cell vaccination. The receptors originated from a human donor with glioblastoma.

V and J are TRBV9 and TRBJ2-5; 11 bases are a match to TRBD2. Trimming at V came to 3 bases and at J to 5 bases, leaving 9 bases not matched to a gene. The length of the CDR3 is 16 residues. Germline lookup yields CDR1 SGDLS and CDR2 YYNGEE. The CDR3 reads CASSAQLAGGLETQYF. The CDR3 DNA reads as TGTGCCAGCAGCGCACAGCTAGCGGGAGGTCTGGAGACCCAGTACTTC.

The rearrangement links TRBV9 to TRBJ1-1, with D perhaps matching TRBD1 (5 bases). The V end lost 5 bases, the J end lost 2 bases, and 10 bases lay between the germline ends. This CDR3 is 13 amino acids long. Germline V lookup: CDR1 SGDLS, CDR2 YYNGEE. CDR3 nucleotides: TGTGCCAGCAGTCAGGGCCTTAACACTGAAGCTTTCTTT. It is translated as CASSQGLNTEAFF.

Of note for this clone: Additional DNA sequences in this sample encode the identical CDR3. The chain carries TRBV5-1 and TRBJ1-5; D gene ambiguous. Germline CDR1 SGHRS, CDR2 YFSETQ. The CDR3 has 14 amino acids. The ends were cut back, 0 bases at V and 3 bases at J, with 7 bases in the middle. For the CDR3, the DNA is TGCGCCAGCAGCTTGGACAGCCTCAATCAGCCCCAGCATTTT. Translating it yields CASSLDSLNQPQHF. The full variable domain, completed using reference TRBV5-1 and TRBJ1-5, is KAGVTQTPRYLIKTRGQQVTLSCSPISGHRSVSWYQQTPGQGLQFLFEYFSETQRNKGNFPGRFSGRQFSNSRSEMNVSTLELGDSALYLCASSLDSLNQPQHFGDGTRLSIL.

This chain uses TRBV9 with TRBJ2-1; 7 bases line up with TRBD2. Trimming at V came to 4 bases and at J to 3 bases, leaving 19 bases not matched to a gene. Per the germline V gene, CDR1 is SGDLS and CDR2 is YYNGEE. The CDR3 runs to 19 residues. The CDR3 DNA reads TGTGCCAGCAGCAAAGGACTAGGAATATTAATTACCGACTACAATGAGCAGTTCTTC. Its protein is CASSKGLGILITDYNEQFF. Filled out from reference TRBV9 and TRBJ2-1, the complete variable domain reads DSGVTQTPKHLITATGQRVTLRCSPRSGDLSVYWYQQSLDQGLQFLIQYYNGEERAKGNILERFSAQQFPDLHSELNLSSLELGDSALYFCASSKGLGILITDYNEQFFGPGTRLTVL.

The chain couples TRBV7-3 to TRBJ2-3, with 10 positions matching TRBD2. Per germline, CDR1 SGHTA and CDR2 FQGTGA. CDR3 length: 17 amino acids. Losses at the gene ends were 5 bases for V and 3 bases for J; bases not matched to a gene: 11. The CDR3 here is CASSRGNSGRYTDTQYF. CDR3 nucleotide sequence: TGTGCCAGCAGCCGAGGAAATAGCGGGAGGTATACAGATACGCAGTATTTT. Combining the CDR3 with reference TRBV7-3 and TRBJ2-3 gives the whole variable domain GAGVSQTPSNKVTEKGKYVELRCDPISGHTALYWYRQSLGQGPEFLIYFQGTGAADDSGLPNDRFFAVRPEGSVSTLKIQRTERGDSAVYLCASSRGNSGRYTDTQYFGPGTRLTVL.

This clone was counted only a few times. The CDR3 bases are TGTGCCAGTAGTATTGGGGACAGACTCAACACTGAAGCTTTCTTT. As protein: CASSIGDRLNTEAFF. The rearrangement links TRBV19 to TRBJ1-1; 7 nucleotides match TRBD1. Germline CDR1 and CDR2: LNHDA and SQIVND (reference sequence). Losses at the gene ends were 3 bases for V and 2 bases for J; bases not matched to a gene: 6. The length of the CDR3 is 15 residues.

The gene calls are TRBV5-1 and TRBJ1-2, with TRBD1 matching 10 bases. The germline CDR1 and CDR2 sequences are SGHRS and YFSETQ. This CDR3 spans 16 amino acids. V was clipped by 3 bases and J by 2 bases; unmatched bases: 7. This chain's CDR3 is CASSWGGQGKNYGYTF. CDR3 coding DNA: TGCGCCAGCAGCTGGGGGGGACAGGGGAAGAACTATGGCTACACCTTC. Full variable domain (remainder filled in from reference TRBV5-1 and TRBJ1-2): KAGVTQTPRYLIKTRGQQVTLSCSPISGHRSVSWYQQTPGQGLQFLFEYFSETQRNKGNFPGRFSGRQFSNSRSEMNVSTLELGDSALYLCASSWGGQGKNYGYTFGSGTRLTVV.